Below, 21 T cell receptor beta chains from the same sample are listed, as sequenced in a study of cytomegalovirus exposure and HLA in healthy donors. Produced via immunoSEQ multiplex PCR; TCRdb's table is partial and in-frame only. The sample lists 150,000 to 200,000 clones, approximately 88% seen once, with more than 8.5% in the top ten. Sample: PBMCs. These receptors all stem from a man younger than 45 in good health and CMV-seropositive.

The chain couples TRBV4-2 to TRBJ2-5, with 9 bases that match TRBD1. Germline trimming cut 0 bases from V and 0 bases from J; bases unmatched to any gene: 2. The CDR3 runs to 16 residues. Germline V gene data show CDR1 as LGHNA and CDR2 as YNFKEQ. This CDR3 reads CASSQDTGGHQETQYF. The CDR3 DNA follows: TGTGCCAGCAGCCAAGACACAGGGGGCCACCAAGAGACCCAGTACTTC.

The chain recombines TRBV29-1 with TRBJ2-5, with D possibly being TRBD2 (5 bases). The V and J ends lost 1 base and 3 bases respectively, with 27 bases between them. CDR3 size: 19 residues. CDR1 SQVTM and CDR2 ANQGSEA come from the germline V gene. The CDR3 is CSVEVWIRGRNGSEETQYF. Written as DNA, the CDR3 is TGCAGCGTTGAAGTCTGGATTCGGGGTAGGAACGGGTCAGAAGAGACCCAGTACTTC.

V gene TRBV27 combines with J gene TRBJ2-2; 12 nucleotides match TRBD2. The J segment lost 6 bases and the V segment lost 3 bases, leaving 2 bases of the junction unmatched. Germline loops: CDR1 MNHEY, CDR2 SMNVEV (reference sequence). The CDR3 runs 15 residues. The CDR3: CASSFLAGGAGELFF. The CDR3 nucleotides read TGTGCCAGCAGTTTCCTAGCGGGAGGGGCCGGGGAGCTGTTTTTT.

V is TRBV11-2 and J is TRBJ1-5, with D possibly TRBD1 on 6 matching bases. From germline, CDR1 is SGHAT and CDR2 FQNNGV. The CDR3 is made up of 15 amino acids. Trimming took off 3 bases at V and 4 bases at J, with 13 bases between the two ends. Here the CDR3 DNA reads TGTGCCAGCAGCTTGGGCCCAGGGGCAAATCAGCCCCAGCATTTT. This translates into CASSLGPGANQPQHF.

V is TRBV29-1 and J is TRBJ1-1; D is unclear. Germline V gene sequence: CDR1 SQVTM, CDR2 ANQGSEA. CDR3 length equals 11 residues. The germline V and J ends were trimmed by 6 bases and 11 bases, with 16 bases remaining between them. The CDR3 DNA sequence: TGCAGCGTGCTGGGCGGGCGGAGGGCTTTCTTT. Its translation is CSVLGGRRAFF.

The V call is TRBV19, the J call TRBJ2-3; 9 bases are shared with TRBD2. Germline V gene lookup returns CDR1 LNHDA and CDR2 SQIVND (reference sequence). V shed 6 bases, J shed 6 bases, and the junction held 10 bases outside the gene matches. The length of the CDR3 is 15 residues. CDR3 protein: CASSTRTSAVDTQYF. For the CDR3, the DNA is TGTGCCAGTAGCACCCGGACTAGCGCAGTCGATACGCAGTATTTT.

This clone was detected only once. The chain combines TRBV28 with TRBJ1-5; D gene ambiguous. Trimming removed 1 base at V and 2 bases at J, with 6 bases between. Germline CDR1 and CDR2: MDHEN and SYDVKM. This CDR3 comprises 14 residues. CDR3 nucleotides: TGTGCCAGCAGTTTATATCCGGGCAATCAGCCCCAGCATTTT. Amino acids: CASSLYPGNQPQHF.

This clone was seen a single time. The CDR3 bases are TGTGCCAGCAGTTTGGGACAGGGGATTCAGCCCCAGCATTTT. This codes for CASSLGQGIQPQHF. The chain has TRBV28 and TRBJ1-5, with 10 positions matching TRBD1. The CDR3 is made up of 14 amino acids. Germline CDR1 MDHEN, CDR2 SYDVKM. V was pared by 3 bases and J by 6 bases, with 2 bases of the junction left unmatched.

The chain carries TRBV18 and TRBJ1-5, with TRBD1 matching 9 bases. Unmatched junction bases numbered 6, after V lost 6 bases and J lost 0 bases. This CDR3 spans 16 amino acids. Germline assignment: CDR1 KGHSH and CDR2 LQKENI. CDR3 region: CASSPGQGISNQPQHF. Here the CDR3 DNA reads TGTGCCAGCTCCCCAGGACAGGGGATTAGCAATCAGCCCCAGCATTTT. The full variable domain, in which reference TRBV18 and TRBJ1-5 provide the parts outside the CDR3, is NAGVMQNPRHLVRRRGQEARLRCSPMKGHSHVYWYRQLPEEGLKFMVYLQKENIIDESGMPKERFSAEFPKEGPSILRIQQVVRGDSAAYFCASSPGQGISNQPQHFGDGTRLSIL.

This chain joins TRBV11-2 and TRBJ2-2, with 7 bases aligning to TRBD2. This CDR3 contains 14 residues. V gave up 7 bases and J gave up 4 bases; unmatched junction bases: 6. The V gene's germline CDR1 is SGHAT and CDR2 FQNNGV. CDR3 in amino acids: CASTRLATTGELFF. The CDR3 DNA reads TGTGCCAGCACCAGACTAGCAACCACCGGGGAGCTGTTTTTT. Together with reference TRBV11-2 and TRBJ2-2, the CDR3 gives the full variable domain: EAGVAQSPRYKIIEKRQSVAFWCNPISGHATLYWYQQILGQGPKLLIQFQNNGVVDDSQLPKDRFSAERLKGVDSTLKIQPAKLEDSAVYLCASTRLATTGELFFGEGSRLTVL.

CDR3 residues: CASSVGTSGNEQFF. CDR3 nucleotides: TGTGCCAGCAGCGTAGGCACTAGCGGGAATGAGCAGTTCTTC. The chain recombines TRBV9 with TRBJ2-1, with 9 positions matching TRBD2. Germline V lookup: CDR1 SGDLS, CDR2 YYNGEE. The CDR3 has 14 amino acids. J lost 7 bases, V lost 0 bases, and 2 bases had no gene match.

There are a few counts of this clone. The chain links TRBV6-1 to TRBJ2-1, with 9 positions matching TRBD1. With V trimmed by 7 bases and J by 7 bases, 5 bases remained unmatched. Per the germline V gene, CDR1 is MNHNS and CDR2 is SASEGT. The CDR3 totals 13 residues. CDR3: CASTGTGLNEQFF. The CDR3 DNA reads as TGTGCCAGCACCGGGACAGGGTTGAATGAGCAGTTCTTC.

The chain carries TRBV11-2 and TRBJ2-1; a possible D gene is TRBD2 (6 bases). The CDR3 has 16 residues. Germline V gene lookup returns CDR1 SGHAT and CDR2 FQNNGV. V shed 0 bases and J shed 7 bases, with 16 bases lying between them. CDR3 loop: CASSLESAGTGNEQFF. DNA of the CDR3: TGTGCCAGCAGCTTAGAGTCGGCGGGAACGGGGAATGAGCAGTTCTTC.

In its sample, this clone was seen once. A much larger clone sits a single nucleotide away, making a read error possible. This sample also contains other DNA sequences that code for the same CDR3. V and J are TRBV9 and TRBJ2-1; 14 bases align to TRBD2. CDR1 is SGDLS and CDR2 is YYNGEE in the germline V gene. The CDR3 runs 15 residues. The junction had 0 bases not matched to a gene; V was cut back by 0 bases and J by 7 bases. The DNA of the CDR3 is TGTGCCAGCAGCGTAGGACTAGCGGGGGGGAATGAGCAGTTCTTC. Translation gives CASSVGLAGGNEQFF.

The rearrangement links TRBV28 to TRBJ1-1, with a tentative D call TRBD1 (5 bases). Looked up from germline, CDR1 is MDHEN and CDR2 is SYDVKM. The CDR3 loop spans 13 amino acids. V lost 5 bases and J 6 bases, leaving 13 bases between the germline ends. CDR3 nucleotide sequence: TGTGCCAGCAGTCCGGGGGGGTGGCCTGAAGCTTTCTTT. Encoded protein: CASSPGGWPEAFF. The full variable domain, with the rest looked up from reference TRBV28 and TRBJ1-1, is DVKVTQSSRYLVKRTGEKVFLECVQDMDHENMFWYRQDPGLGLRLIYFSYDVKMKEKGDIPEGYSVSREKKERFSLILESASTNQTSMYLCASSPGGWPEAFFGQGTRLTVV.

J is TRBJ1-6 and V is TRBV19; D gene uncertain. The V end was cut by 3 bases, the J end by 6 bases, with 12 bases between. CDR3 length: 15 residues. Germline V gene sequence: CDR1 LNHDA, CDR2 SQIVND (reference sequence). CDR3 loop: CASSMEFFGNSPLHF. CDR3 in DNA: TGTGCCAGTAGTATGGAGTTTTTCGGTAATTCACCCCTCCACTTT.

This chain connects TRBV30 to TRBJ1-1, with TRBD1 matching 7 bases. CDR3 size: 14 residues. V lost 2 bases and J lost 0; bases outside the gene matches: 3. Germline V gives CDR1 GTSNPN, CDR2 SVGIG (reference sequence). The CDR3 loop reads CAWSKGTVNTEAFF. CDR3 DNA sequence: TGTGCCTGGAGTAAGGGGACAGTGAACACTGAAGCTTTCTTT.

The chain is built from TRBV28 and TRBJ1-1, with D possibly TRBD1 on 5 matching bases. With 7 bases removed from V and 7 bases from J, the gap between germline ends came to 22 bases. CDR3 size: 15 residues. Looked up from germline, CDR1 is MDHEN and CDR2 is SYDVKM. CDR3 amino acids: CASNPLGNRLDEAFF. CDR3 DNA sequence: TGTGCCAGCAACCCCCTAGGGAACAGGCTGGATGAAGCTTTCTTT.

The chain employs TRBV28 and TRBJ1-2, with D perhaps TRBD1 (6 bases). Deletions cut 7 bases from V and 8 bases from J, with 20 bases between. CDR1 and CDR2 (germline): MDHEN, SYDVKM. This CDR3 region has 14 residues. The CDR3 region has the DNA TGTGCCAGCATTTACGGGGGGCGGTCACAGGGCTACACCTTC. It codes for CASIYGGRSQGYTF.

V usage is TRBV2 and J usage is TRBJ2-5; D gene unclear. The CDR3 sequence is 12 residues long. The germline V gene encodes CDR1 SNHLY and CDR2 FYNNEI. V was shortened by 0 bases and J by 9 bases, with 8 bases between the two germline ends. In nucleotides, the CDR3 is TGTGCCAGCAGTGAAGCCCGGCGGCCCCAGTACTTC. Amino acids: CASSEARRPQYF.

The rearrangement uses TRBV7-9 and TRBJ1-5, with D perhaps TRBD1 (5 bases). The CDR3 length is 13 residues. V lost 5 bases and J lost 9, with 14 bases in between. Germline assignment: CDR1 SEHNR and CDR2 FQNEAQ (reference sequence). The CDR3 DNA follows: TGTGCCAGCAGCGACAGAGGCCTAGGGCCCCAGCATTTT. Its translation is CASSDRGLGPQHF.